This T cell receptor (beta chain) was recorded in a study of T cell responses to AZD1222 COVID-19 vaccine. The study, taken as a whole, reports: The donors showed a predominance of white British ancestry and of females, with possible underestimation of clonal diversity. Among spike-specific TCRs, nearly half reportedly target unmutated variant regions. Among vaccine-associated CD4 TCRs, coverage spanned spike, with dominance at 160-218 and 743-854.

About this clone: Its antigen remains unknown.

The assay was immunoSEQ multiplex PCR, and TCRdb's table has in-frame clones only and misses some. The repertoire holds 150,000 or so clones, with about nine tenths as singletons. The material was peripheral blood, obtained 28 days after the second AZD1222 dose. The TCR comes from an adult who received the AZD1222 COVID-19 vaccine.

Here the CDR3 reads CAITPGRSYEQYF. As DNA, the CDR3 is TGTGCCATCACCCCGGGACGGTCCTACGAGCAGTACTTC. The V call is TRBV10-3, the J call TRBJ2-7; D may be TRBD1 or TRBD2 (5 bases each). Trimming took off 7 bases at V and 1 base at J, with 11 bases between the two ends. The germline V gene encodes CDR1 ENHRY and CDR2 SYGVKD. This CDR3 has 13 residues.